This is a list of T cell receptor beta chains from one sample in a study of T cell responses to AZD1222 COVID-19 vaccine. Profiled with immunoSEQ multiplex PCR; TCRdb holds only in-frame clones, not every one. The data hold 150,000 or so clones, with roughly nine tenths observed a single time. The sequenced sample was peripheral blood, obtained on day 0 of AZD1222 vaccination. These receptors all stem from an adult in good health. CDR3s include the opening cysteine and the closing phenylalanine or tryptophan. The D gene is left open where the match is weak. A row's size may be missing; if present it is once, few, many or a size class.

CDR3 DNA: TGTGCCAGCACGAAAGGGACGTACAATCAGCCCCAGCATTTT
CDR3 protein: CASTKGTYNQPQHF
V gene: TRBV6-5
D gene: NA
J gene: TRBJ1-5
clone size: once

CDR3 DNA: TGTGCCAGTCTTCTGGGCGGAACGCAGTATTTT
CDR3 protein: CASLLGGTQYF
V gene: TRBV6-5
D gene: NA
J gene: TRBJ2-3
clone size: NA

CDR3 DNA: TGCGCCAGCGCGGACAGGGCGACTCCCACGAACACTGAAGCTTTCTTT
CDR3 protein: CASADRATPTNTEAFF
V gene: TRBV5-1
D gene: TRBD1
J gene: TRBJ1-1
clone size: NA

CDR3 DNA: TGCGCCAGCAGCGCGACTAGCGGGAGCGCCTACAATGAGCAGTTCTTC
CDR3 protein: CASSATSGSAYNEQFF
V gene: TRBV5-1
D gene: TRBD2
J gene: TRBJ2-1
clone size: NA

CDR3 DNA: TGTGCCAGCAGTTTAGGGGGGGGGCTAGGCCAGCCCCAGCATTTT
CDR3 protein: CASSLGGGLGQPQHF
V gene: TRBV6-5
D gene: NA
J gene: TRBJ1-5
clone size: NA

CDR3 DNA: TGTGCCAGCAGTTGGACAGGTAGGACTGAAGCTTTCTTT
CDR3 protein: CASSWTGRTEAFF
V gene: TRBV6-1
D gene: TRBD1
J gene: TRBJ1-1
clone size: once

CDR3 DNA: TGTGCCAGCAGCTTAGGACAGGGAGGCGAGCAGTACTTC
CDR3 protein: CASSLGQGGEQYF
V gene: TRBV11-3
D gene: NA
J gene: TRBJ2-7
clone size: NA

CDR3 DNA: TGTGCCAGCAGTTTCAGGGGGAGGTTGGGCGAGCAGTACTTC
CDR3 protein: CASSFRGRLGEQYF
V gene: TRBV27
D gene: NA
J gene: TRBJ2-7
clone size: NA

CDR3 DNA: TGTGCCAGTAGTAGGGGACTAGCGGGACTAACCGGGGAGCTGTTTTTT
CDR3 protein: CASSRGLAGLTGELFF
V gene: TRBV19
D gene: TRBD2
J gene: TRBJ2-2
clone size: NA

CDR3 DNA: TGTGCCAGCAGCCCGAGGACCGGGGAGCTGTTTTTT
CDR3 protein: CASSPRTGELFF
V gene: TRBV7-7
D gene: NA
J gene: TRBJ2-2
clone size: NA

CDR3 DNA: TGTGCCAGTGCCGGGGGGACAGCCGACCGCACCATATATTTT
CDR3 protein: CASAGGTADRTIYF
V gene: TRBV19
D gene: TRBD1
J gene: TRBJ1-3
clone size: NA

CDR3 DNA: TGTGCCTGGAGCCTCCCAGCTTGGGCCCAGTACTTC
CDR3 protein: CAWSLPAWAQYF
V gene: TRBV30
D gene: NA
J gene: TRBJ2-5
clone size: NA

CDR3 DNA: TGTGCTAGCTCCGGACGGGCTAGCACAGATACGCAGTATTTT
CDR3 protein: CASSGRASTDTQYF
V gene: TRBV12-5
D gene: NA
J gene: TRBJ2-3
clone size: NA

CDR3 DNA: TGTGCCAGTAGTATCGACAGGGTGGGGGAGCAGTACTTC
CDR3 protein: CASSIDRVGEQYF
V gene: TRBV19
D gene: TRBD1
J gene: TRBJ2-7
clone size: NA

CDR3 DNA: TGTGCCAGCAGGAACTGGAGGGGACTTGACACAGATACGCAGTATTTT
CDR3 protein: CASRNWRGLDTDTQYF
V gene: TRBV21-1
D gene: NA
J gene: TRBJ2-3
clone size: few

CDR3 DNA: TGTGCCAGCAGAGCAACAGGGGGGACGACTGAAGCTTTCTTT
CDR3 protein: CASRATGGTTEAFF
V gene: TRBV3-1/TRBV3-2
D gene: TRBD1
J gene: TRBJ1-1
clone size: NA

CDR3 DNA: TGTGCCAGCAGCTTAAAAGGGTCCCGGGGACCTGGAAACACCATATATTTT
CDR3 protein: CASSLKGSRGPGNTIYF
V gene: TRBV7-3
D gene: NA
J gene: TRBJ1-3
clone size: once

CDR3 DNA: TGTGCCAGCAGCTTAGGGTCGGAGGGACAGGGGGGGAAACTGTTTTTT
CDR3 protein: CASSLGSEGQGGKLFF
V gene: TRBV7-6
D gene: TRBD1
J gene: TRBJ1-4
clone size: NA

CDR3 DNA: TGTGCCAGCAGGGACGCTTCGACAGCTTCCTACGAGCAGTACTTC
CDR3 protein: CASRDASTASYEQYF
V gene: TRBV6-5
D gene: NA
J gene: TRBJ2-7
clone size: NA

CDR3 DNA: TGTGCCAGCAGCTTGCGTCTGGCACTTGGCAATCAGCCCCAGCATTTT
CDR3 protein: CASSLRLALGNQPQHF
V gene: TRBV5-8
D gene: NA
J gene: TRBJ1-5
clone size: NA

CDR3 DNA: TGTGCCAGCAGCTTAGGCTCGTGGGAGGTCAATGAGCAGTTCTTC
CDR3 protein: CASSLGSWEVNEQFF
V gene: TRBV11-2
D gene: NA
J gene: TRBJ2-1
clone size: NA

CDR3 DNA: TGTGCCAGCAGCCCTCAGGCGGGGACTGGAGTCTACGAGCAGTACTTC
CDR3 protein: CASSPQAGTGVYEQYF
V gene: TRBV9
D gene: NA
J gene: TRBJ2-7
clone size: NA

CDR3 DNA: TGTGCCAGCAGCTTGGACAGGGGGACTAATGAAAAACTGTTTTTT
CDR3 protein: CASSLDRGTNEKLFF
V gene: TRBV5-4
D gene: TRBD1
J gene: TRBJ1-4
clone size: NA

CDR3 DNA: TGTGCCAGCAGCCCAAGGGACTATGGCTACACCTTC
CDR3 protein: CASSPRDYGYTF
V gene: TRBV9
D gene: NA
J gene: TRBJ1-2
clone size: NA

CDR3 DNA: TGTGCCAGCATTGCGGGACAGCACAATGAGCAGTTCTTC
CDR3 protein: CASIAGQHNEQFF
V gene: TRBV2
D gene: NA
J gene: TRBJ2-1
clone size: NA

CDR3 DNA: TGTGCCAGCAGCGTAGGCGGGGAACGGTGGATCACTGAAGCTTTCTTT
CDR3 protein: CASSVGGERWITEAFF
V gene: TRBV9
D gene: NA
J gene: TRBJ1-1
clone size: NA

CDR3 DNA: TGTGCCAGCACACAGACTAGCGGGAGGTCCGATACGCAGTATTTT
CDR3 protein: CASTQTSGRSDTQYF
V gene: TRBV28
D gene: TRBD2
J gene: TRBJ2-3
clone size: once

CDR3 DNA: TGTGCCAGCAGCCTCGCAGGGTCTGGAAACACCATATATTTT
CDR3 protein: CASSLAGSGNTIYF
V gene: TRBV7-9
D gene: NA
J gene: TRBJ1-3
clone size: once

CDR3 DNA: TGTGCCAGCAGTTTACAGGGTTCGGCCTACGAGCAGTACTTC
CDR3 protein: CASSLQGSAYEQYF
V gene: TRBV27
D gene: NA
J gene: TRBJ2-7
clone size: NA

CDR3 DNA: TGTGCCAGCAGCGAACAGGGGTATAATTCACCCCTCCACTTT
CDR3 protein: CASSEQGYNSPLHF
V gene: TRBV9
D gene: TRBD1
J gene: TRBJ1-6
clone size: NA

CDR3 DNA: TGTGCCAGCAGCCACTTGAGCGGGGAGGATACGCAGTATTTT
CDR3 protein: CASSHLSGEDTQYF
V gene: TRBV27
D gene: TRBD2
J gene: TRBJ2-3
clone size: few